This T cell receptor beta chain stems from a study of shared clonotypes between healthy human individuals. The CDR3 consists of 12 residues. V was pared by 5 bases and J by 3 bases, with 7 bases between. The germline CDR1 and CDR2 sequences are SGHNT and YENEEA. Study findings and constraints: For sorted subsets, rarefaction showed incomplete sequencing despite large depth.

In regard to this clone: The antigen remains unidentified. The same CDR3 also results from other DNA sequences found in this sample.

At the deep level, the assay was run. Genomic DNA per cell subset filled all wells of several immunoSEQ plates. Libraries were prepared by immunoSEQ multiplex PCR; TCRdb keeps only in-frame clonotypes and omits some of them. The sample yields about 2.4 million clones, 80% to 95% seen once. The chain has TRBV11-3 and TRBJ2-5; weak D call: TRBD2 (5 bases). The sequence derives from a man younger than 35 in good health. Some clones in this sample may be carry-over from other donors' samples. The sample was naive CD4+ T cells from PBMCs. Stated subset: CD45RA+ positively selected. The DNA of the CDR3 is TGTGCCAGCAGCCTGGGAGAAGAGACCCAGTACTTC. This encodes CASSLGEETQYF.